These 5 T cell receptor beta chains share one sample of origin, sequenced in a study of T cell repertoires in cytomegalovirus infection. Each CDR3 protein gets one entry after TCRdb re-called the reads with MiXCR. The sample has around 350,000 distinct CDR3 sequences; 15% to 20% are singletons. Specimen: PBMCs. Every receptor here comes from a human donor in good health (CMV status not recorded). Some clones in this sample may be carry-over from other donors' samples.

This clonotype was found a few times. The genes are TRBV15 and TRBJ2-2; D not resolved. The CDR3 has 12 amino acids. Germline values: CDR1 LNHNV, CDR2 YYDKDF (reference sequence). Trimming took 0 bases from V and 9 from J, leaving 5 bases between them. The CDR3 coding sequence is TGTGCCACCAGCAGAGATTATCGGGAGCTGTTTTTT. Translating gives CATSRDYRELFF. Based on the CDR3 plus reference TRBV15 and TRBJ2-2, the full variable domain is DAMVIQNPRYQVTQFGKPVTLSCSQTLNHNVMYWYQQKSSQAPKLLFHYYDKDFNNEADTPDNFQSRRPNTSFCFLDIRSPGLGDTAMYLCATSRDYRELFFGEGSRLTVL.

This clonotype was seen many times. This chain links TRBV7-2 with TRBJ1-1; maybe TRBD1 (5 bases). The germline CDR1 and CDR2 sequences are SGHTA and FQGNSA. V lost 5 bases to trimming and J lost 4 bases, with 17 bases between them. This CDR3 is built from 15 residues. In DNA form, the CDR3 reads TGTGCCAGCAGCCCGGGACGCGTTTTAGGCACTGAAGCTTTCTTT. Translation: CASSPGRVLGTEAFF.

This clonotype was detected many times. The rearrangement uses TRBV7-2 and TRBJ2-7, with TRBD2 identical over 8 bases. Germline CDR1 and CDR2: SGHTA and FQGNSA. The V gene end was trimmed by 7 bases and the J gene end by 1 base; junction bases not matched to a gene: 9. This CDR3 contains 15 residues. The CDR3 coding sequence is TGTGCCAGCACCCGGGGGGGACTCAATTCCTACGAGCAGTACTTC. Translating gives CASTRGGLNSYEQYF.

This clonotype was observed at least ten times. The CDR3 loop reads CASSLSAGTGGYEQYF. CDR3 DNA sequence: TGTGCCAGCAGCTTATCGGCCGGGACGGGGGGATACGAGCAGTACTTC. This chain links TRBV7-6 with TRBJ2-7; the match to TRBD2 covers 7 bases. Germline-derived CDR1 and CDR2 are SGHVS and FNYEAQ. CDR3 length: 16 residues. Germline trimming cut 2 bases from V and 4 bases from J; bases unmatched to any gene: 11.

This clonotype was counted a few times. This chain links TRBV11-2 with TRBJ2-1, with D hard to call. The CDR3 covers 13 residues. CDR1 and CDR2 (germline): SGHAT, FQNNGV. V was cut by 5 bases and J by 14 bases, with 19 bases left in between. CDR3: CASSRRSETGEFF. CDR3 bases: TGTGCCAGCAGCCGTAGGTCCGAAACCGGAGAGTTCTTC.